This is a list of T cell receptor beta chains from one sample in a study of blood T cell repertoires in COVID-19. The data were produced by immunoSEQ multiplex PCR, yet TCRdb's version contains in-frame clones alone and is incomplete. This sample yields about 250,000 clones, of which around 90% are seen a single time; approximately 2.1% belongs to the top ten. The sequencing input was peripheral blood. These receptors all come from a woman in her sixties with COVID-19, enrolled during active disease. Each CDR3 is given with its conserved first and last residue. The order of the fields is clone size, D gene, J gene, V gene, CDR3 protein, CDR3 DNA. A D gene is named only where the DNA matches it firmly. A row's size may be missing; if present it is once, few, many or a size class.

.,.,TRBJ2-2,TRBV15,CATSRKGIDTGELFF,TGTGCCACCAGCAGAAAGGGGATCGACACCGGGGAGCTGTTTTTT
.,.,TRBJ2-1,TRBV19,CASSMRDGSNNEQFF,TGTGCCAGTAGTATGCGGGACGGGTCGAACAATGAGCAGTTCTTC
.,.,TRBJ2-3,TRBV7-9,CASSLGTASDTQYF,TGTGCCAGCAGCTTAGGGACAGCAAGCGATACGCAGTATTTT
.,.,TRBJ1-1,TRBV14,CASSQYVGVWDTEAFF,TGTGCCAGCAGCCAATATGTGGGAGTTTGGGACACTGAAGCTTTCTTT
.,TRBD1,TRBJ2-5,TRBV3-1/TRBV3-2,CASSRPFDRGQETQYF,TGTGCCAGCAGCCGACCCTTCGACAGGGGCCAAGAGACCCAGTACTTC
.,.,TRBJ2-1,TRBV18,CASSPSFILAYNEQFF,TGTGCCAGCTCACCATCGTTTATACTAGCATACAATGAGCAGTTCTTC
once,.,TRBJ1-5,TRBV19,CASSIGGGPSNQPQHF,TGTGCCAGTAGTATAGGGGGCGGCCCTAGCAATCAGCCCCAGCATTTT
.,.,TRBJ1-2,TRBV6-1,CASSDLRGGYTF,TGTGCCAGCAGTGACCTAAGGGGTGGCTACACCTTC
.,.,TRBJ1-1,TRBV11-2,CASSLKSGGWDTNTEAFF,TGTGCCAGCAGCTTAAAGTCTGGGGGGTGGGATACGAACACTGAAGCTTTCTTT
.,TRBD1,TRBJ1-2,TRBV5-1,CASSLDGWTGDGYTF,TGCGCCAGCAGCTTGGACGGATGGACAGGGGATGGCTACACCTTC
.,TRBD1,TRBJ1-5,TRBV7-9,CASSLRDRGRLHF,TGTGCCAGCAGCTTAAGGGACAGGGGGCGCTTGCATTTT
.,.,TRBJ1-1,TRBV14,CASSQLRNTEAFF,TGTGCCAGCAGCCAACTAAGGAACACTGAAGCTTTCTTT
.,TRBD2,TRBJ2-3,TRBV15,CATSRQYSTSGGADTQYF,TGTGCCACCAGCAGACAGTATTCGACTAGCGGGGGGGCAGATACGCAGTATTTT
.,TRBD1,TRBJ1-2,TRBV4-3,CASKAGTAQNYGYTF,TGCGCCAGCAAAGCCGGGACAGCACAAAACTATGGCTACACCTTC
.,TRBD1,TRBJ1-6,TRBV4-3,CASSQSGQGDSPLHF,TGCGCCAGCAGCCAATCCGGACAGGGGGATTCACCCCTCCACTTT
.,TRBD1,TRBJ2-4,TRBV10-2,CASSGGDRGHRNIQYF,TGCGCCAGCAGTGGGGGGGACAGGGGGCATAGAAACATTCAGTACTTC
.,.,TRBJ2-5,TRBV12-3/TRBV12-4,CASSFASGLTQYF,TGTGCCAGCAGTTTCGCGAGCGGTTTGACCCAGTACTTC
.,.,TRBJ2-3,TRBV4-2,CASSPGDTQYF,TGTGCCAGCAGCCCCGGGGATACGCAGTATTTT
.,.,TRBJ1-1,TRBV13,CASSLTVSAGTEAFF,TGTGCCAGCAGCTTGACAGTCTCAGCGGGCACTGAAGCTTTCTTT
.,.,TRBJ2-5,TRBV7-9,CATEETQYF,TGTGCCACCGAAGAGACCCAGTACTTC
.,.,TRBJ1-1,TRBV10-3,CAITLTGPNTEAFF,TGTGCCATCACTCTGACAGGCCCCAACACTGAAGCTTTCTTT
once,.,TRBJ1-1,TRBV18,CASSPNEQGLQNTEAFF,TGTGCCAGCTCACCAAACGAACAGGGTCTACAGAACACTGAAGCTTTCTTT
.,.,TRBJ2-7,TRBV7-2,CASSSGNQGEQYF,TGTGCCAGCAGCTCAGGGAACCAGGGGGAGCAGTACTTC
.,.,TRBJ2-1,TRBV10-3,CAIRRLGGSDEQFF,TGTGCCATCCGAAGGCTAGGAGGGAGCGATGAGCAGTTCTTC
.,TRBD2,TRBJ2-5,TRBV6-2/TRBV6-3,CASSYSKLEWLAEGVWETQYF,TGTGCCAGCAGTTACTCGAAGTTAGAGTGGCTAGCGGAGGGAGTTTGGGAGACCCAGTACTTC
.,TRBD1,TRBJ1-1,TRBV10-3,CAISGDRRGSDTEAFF,TGTGCCATCTCTGGGGACAGGAGGGGGTCGGACACTGAAGCTTTCTTT
.,.,TRBJ2-2,TRBV6-2/TRBV6-3,CASSFRGLRISGELFF,TGTGCCAGCAGTTTTCGGGGTCTAAGAATTTCCGGGGAGCTGTTTTTT
few,.,TRBJ1-3,TRBV5-4,CASSLDGSGNTIYF,TGTGCCAGCAGCTTGGACGGGTCCGGAAACACCATATATTTT
.,TRBD1,TRBJ1-2,TRBV4-1,CASSPTDREAFGYTF,TGCGCCAGCAGCCCAACGGACAGGGAGGCTTTTGGCTACACCTTC
few,TRBD1,TRBJ1-5,TRBV7-2,CASSLILLQGKGNQPQHF,TGTGCCAGCAGCTTAATTCTGCTACAGGGGAAGGGGAATCAGCCCCAGCATTTT
.,.,TRBJ1-1,TRBV9,CASSATGTPNTEAFF,TGTGCCAGCAGCGCGACCGGGACACCGAACACTGAAGCTTTCTTT
.,.,TRBJ2-5,TRBV7-6,CASSSGPGVGETQYF,TGTGCCAGCAGCTCAGGGCCGGGGGTTGGCGAGACCCAGTACTTC
.,.,TRBJ1-3,TRBV2,CASSGDGHGNTIYF,TGTGCCAGCAGCGGAGACGGCCATGGAAACACCATATATTTT